The following is a TCR beta chain sequence with its context. In germline, CDR1 is SGHRS, CDR2 YFSETQ. CDR3 size: 17 residues. V was clipped by 3 bases and J by 4 bases, with 17 bases between them. This sample is part of a study of blood T cell repertoires in COVID-19. On the study more broadly: Whether acute or convalescent, the COVID-19 samples came from the United States, Italy and Spain. PBMCs, B-cell-depleted T cells, or T cells provided the cDNA or gDNA that made up the material.

Original methodology: Counts of nucleated cells, estimated from reference gene primer amplification, were obtained. The data were produced by immunoSEQ multiplex PCR, yet TCRdb's version contains in-frame clones alone and is incomplete. For V, J and clone size, that table is used; D and trimming come from the DNA. The table has some 190,000 clones, around four fifths seen once. Sample: peripheral blood. The chain couples TRBV5-1 to TRBJ2-6, with D possibly matching TRBD2 (6 bases). The TCR sequence derives from a human donor in a cohort sampled during active COVID-19. As DNA, the CDR3 is TGCGCCAGCAGCTCGGATGATTTACTAGCCGGGGCCAACGTCCTGACTTTC. The encoded protein is CASSSDDLLAGANVLTF. Supplemented by reference TRBV5-1 and TRBJ2-6, the full variable domain reads KAGVTQTPRYLIKTRGQQVTLSCSPISGHRSVSWYQQTPGQGLQFLFEYFSETQRNKGNFPGRFSGRQFSNSRSEMNVSTLELGDSALYLCASSSDDLLAGANVLTFGAGSRLTVL.